Following are 2 T cell receptor beta chains from one sample sequenced in a study of Graves' ophthalmopathy and Graves' hyperthyroidism. Transcripts of RNA were the source for amplifying TCR beta CDR3 regions. After a first-round RT-PCR with HTBI primers, a second-round multiplex PCR was run. A single record per CDR3 protein comes from TCRdb applying MiXCR to the multiplex PCR reads. The data show under 250,000 distinct CDR3 sequences, roughly 21% seen once. Material for sequencing was peripheral blood. These receptors came from a woman aged 45-59 years with Graves' ophthalmopathy.

This sequence joins TRBV7-9 and TRBJ1-2; D possibly corresponds to TRBD1 (6 bases). V lost 5 bases, J lost 2 bases, and 15 bases lay in between. The CDR3 consists of 15 residues. Per the germline V gene, CDR1 is SEHNR and CDR2 is FQNEAQ (reference sequence). CDR3 amino acids: CASSRSTGRNYGYTF. The CDR3 region has the DNA TGTGCCAGCAGCAGATCGACAGGAAGAAACTATGGCTACACCTTC.

Ten or more counts support this clonotype. V is TRBV6-2 or TRBV6-3 and J is TRBJ2-6; D is uncertain. Per germline, CDR1 MNHEY and CDR2 SVGEGT. The V and J ends lost 2 bases and 0 bases respectively, with 2 bases between them. CDR3 length equals 14 residues. CDR3 in DNA: TGTGCCAGCAGTTACAGCTCTGGGGCCAACGTCCTGACTTTC. Translating it yields CASSYSSGANVLTF.